This entry describes one T cell receptor (beta chain). This sample was included in a study of cytomegalovirus exposure and HLA in healthy donors. The PCR was carried out with 60 Vbeta primers and 13 Jbeta primers. Assay used: immunoSEQ multiplex PCR; TCRdb lists only in-frame clones, some missing. This sample yields fewer than 130,000 clones, of which about 80% are seen a single time; around 15% belongs to the top ten. The CDR3 sequence is 16 residues long. Looked up from germline, CDR1 is MNHEY and CDR2 is SMNVEV (reference sequence). V lost 2 bases to trimming and J lost 0 bases, with 12 bases between them.

Sequencing was done on a sample of PBMCs. The clonotype was recovered from a young man in good health and CMV-seropositive. The V gene is TRBV27, the J gene TRBJ2-3, with D perhaps TRBD1 (6 bases). The chain's CDR3 is CASSLRTAASTDTQYF. CDR3 nucleotides: TGTGCCAGCAGTTTAAGGACAGCCGCTAGCACAGATACGCAGTATTTT.